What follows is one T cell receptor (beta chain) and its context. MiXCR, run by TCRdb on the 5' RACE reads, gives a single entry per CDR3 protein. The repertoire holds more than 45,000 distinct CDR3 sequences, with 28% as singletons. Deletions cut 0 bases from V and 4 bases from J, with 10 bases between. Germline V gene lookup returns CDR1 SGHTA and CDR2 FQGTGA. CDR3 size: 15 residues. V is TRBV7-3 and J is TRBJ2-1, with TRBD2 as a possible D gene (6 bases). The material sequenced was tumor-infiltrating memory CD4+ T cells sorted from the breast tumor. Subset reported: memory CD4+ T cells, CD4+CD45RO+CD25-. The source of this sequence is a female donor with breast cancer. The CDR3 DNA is TGTGCCAGCAGCTTAACGGCGGGAAGGTACAATGAGCAGTTCTTC. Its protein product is CASSLTAGRYNEQFF.